The clone carrying this T cell receptor beta chain has just a few counts. Its cognate antigen is unknown. This specimen belongs to a study of blood T cells in healthy people across ages. Study-level results: Any conclusive comparison of naive versus antigen-experienced cells was prevented by using unsorted PBMCs.

The germline V gene has CDR1 DFQATT and CDR2 SNEGSKA (reference sequence). Unmatched junction bases numbered 5, after V lost 1 base and J lost 3 bases. The CDR3 runs 14 residues. PCR was performed a second time for about 7 to 11 cycles using a sample-barcoded 5' primer and a J-beta primer mix. Every molecule of cDNA carried a tag from a template-switch adaptor with 12 random nucleotides. TCRdb re-analysed the 5' RACE reads in MiXCR, keeping a single row per CDR3 protein. Of about 1 million distinct CDR3 sequences in the sample, roughly 45% are singletons; the top ten hold approximately 20%. Around 9.5 milliliters of peripheral blood were drawn from each donor.

The sequence was collected from an older woman in good health. The V call is TRBV20-1, the J call TRBJ2-7; TRBD1 agrees at 8 bases. The sample comprised blood. The CDR3 protein is CSARGGTGDYEQYF. CDR3 in DNA: TGCAGTGCTAGAGGAGGGACAGGCGACTACGAGCAGTACTTC.